The TCR beta chain described here comes from a study of post-analysis software for immune sequencing data. Study in general: Patients with relapsing-remitting, secondary progressive and progressive-relapsing multiple sclerosis courses were all represented. Study conclusions and caveats: A few TRBV segments occurring more often in patients than controls included TRBV5-6, TRBV5-1 and TRBV20-1. Under F measure analysis, samples from one preparation batch co-clustered strongly. The study found significantly lower normalized Chao1 diversity in multiple sclerosis patients than in controls.

This clonotype showed up just a few times. Antigen unknown. The V end was cut by 3 bases, the J end by 0 bases, with 9 bases between. CDR1 MRHNA and CDR2 SNTAGT come from the germline V gene. The CDR3 has 16 residues. TCR beta libraries were prepared from cDNA with unique molecular identifiers. Between about 0.95 and 11 million T cells gave rise to some 520,000 cDNA molecules. MiXCR, run by TCRdb on the PCR reads, gives a single entry per CDR3 protein. Among hundreds of thousands of distinct CDR3 sequences listed, 44% were seen once. The receptor was derived from a girl aged 10 to 17 with multiple sclerosis. The rearrangement uses TRBV6-4 and TRBJ2-6; D is uncertain. Sequenced sample: blood. In DNA, the CDR3 is TGTGCCAGCAGTGAAGTGTTTAACTCTGGGGCCAACGTCCTGACTTTC. It specifies CASSEVFNSGANVLTF.